The sequence of this T cell receptor (beta chain) was determined in a study of control samples from healthy donors and cancer patients. Libraries were prepared by immunoSEQ multiplex PCR; TCRdb keeps only in-frame clonotypes and omits some of them. The table records about 49,000 clones, 86% of them present only once. This CDR3 spans 15 amino acids. Germline-derived CDR1 and CDR2 are MNHEY and SVGAGI. J lost 3 bases, V lost 0 bases, and 3 bases had no gene match. A word on this clone: This sample includes further DNA sequences coding for the same CDR3.

The chain is built from TRBV6-5 and TRBJ2-7; the match to TRBD1 covers 9 bases. The source of this sequence is a woman aged 50 to 65 with lung cancer. The material sequenced was PBMCs. CDR3 coding DNA: TGTGCCAGCAGTTACTCGGGACAGGGCGGCTACGAGCAGTACTTC. This sequence encodes CASSYSGQGGYEQYF.